This TCR beta chain was sequenced during a study of cytomegalovirus exposure and HLA in healthy donors. The CDR3 extends over 17 amino acids. Germline loops: CDR1 SEHNR, CDR2 FQNEAQ (reference sequence). With V trimmed by 0 bases and J by 2 bases, 7 bases remained unmatched. For this clone: Its antigen is unknown.

60 Vbeta and 13 Jbeta primers were used in PCR. Method: immunoSEQ multiplex PCR; TCRdb's copy keeps in-frame clones and lacks some. Of 100,000 or so clones detected, 78% appear once; the ten largest clones hold 5.6%. Notes on the study in general: The classifier reportedly diagnosed cytomegalovirus status with high specificity and sensitivity.

This sequence was found in a male donor in good health and CMV-seronegative. What was sequenced was PBMCs. The chain employs TRBV7-9 and TRBJ2-5, with 9 positions matching TRBD2. CDR3 sequence: CASSLAGLAGLQETQYF. Here the CDR3 DNA reads TGTGCCAGCAGCTTAGCAGGGCTAGCGGGGTTACAAGAGACCCAGTACTTC.